This T cell receptor (beta chain) was obtained from a study of T cell repertoires in ileal Crohn's disease. As to this clone: At one of its ends the junction is not consistent with the germline gene, which may arise from a read error. Other DNA sequences in this sample translate to the same CDR3.

Adults with ileal or ileocolonic Crohn's disease and an indication for resection were eligible. Produced via immunoSEQ multiplex PCR; TCRdb's table is partial and in-frame only. This sample has 15,000 to 20,000 clones, with just over 90% found just once. This TCR derives from an adult with Crohn's disease. The sequenced sample consisted of ileal tissue.

CDR3 in DNA: TGTGCCAGTGGACAGGGCTATAATTCCCCCCTCCACTTT. Translation gives CASGQGYNSPLHF. The V call is TRBV7-2, the J call TRBJ1-6, with 8 nucleotides matching TRBD1. There are 13 residues in the CDR3. Per germline, CDR1 SGHTA and CDR2 FQGNSA.